This T cell receptor (beta chain) came from a study of blood T cells in healthy people across ages. In the study overall: With template switching, about one barcoded beta molecule was captured per two T cells. Study-wide points: The recorded TCR beta diversity per million T cells decreased in a roughly linear manner with age.

Per the germline V gene, CDR1 is LGHNA and CDR2 is YNFKEQ. V was trimmed by 0 bases and J by 5 bases, leaving 10 bases between them. The CDR3 extends over 14 amino acids. Each individual donor underwent a draw of ten milliliters of peripheral blood. For the second PCR, which ran for about 6 to 12 cycles, a sample-barcoded 5' primer and a J-beta primer mix were used. Every cDNA was tagged by a template-switch adaptor with 12 random nucleotides. TCRdb reprocessed the 5' RACE reads via MiXCR and lists one record per CDR3 protein. The sample holds 1,800,000 or so distinct CDR3 sequences, 35% to 50% seen once. Notes on this clonotype: Its specificity is not known.

This TCR came from a human donor in good health. The rearrangement links TRBV4-2 to TRBJ1-1; D unresolved. The source material was blood. The CDR3 loop is CASSQDTAVTEAFF. DNA of the CDR3: TGTGCCAGCAGCCAAGACACTGCGGTGACTGAAGCTTTCTTT.